The 28 T cell receptor beta chains in this list originate from one sample, sequenced in a study of T cells expressing NK-cell markers. Following a re-call of the 5' RACE reads, TCRdb has one entry per CDR3 protein and lacks DNA. Its listing shows more than 120,000 distinct CDR3 sequences. Sequencing input: blood T cells: a sorted CD56 or NKG2C T cell subset, CD4+ or CD8+ T cells, or bulk PBMC T cells (not recorded which). The source is a young man in good health.

The chain employs TRBV11-2 and TRBJ1-4; TCRdb reports TRBD1, a call that lacks DNA to check it against. CDR1 SGHAT and CDR2 FQNNGV come from the germline V gene. The CDR3 is 17 amino acids. The CDR3 is CASSLGKTGGENEKLFF.

The chain couples TRBV11-2 to TRBJ2-3. The germline V gene has CDR1 SGHAT and CDR2 FQNNGV. The CDR3 totals 14 residues. The CDR3 loop reads CASTAETSTDTQYF.

The rearrangement uses TRBV28 and TRBJ2-1; as DNA is missing, the TRBD1 call by TCRdb cannot be tested. The CDR3 loop spans 14 amino acids. The germline gives CDR1 MDHEN, CDR2 SYDVKM. The CDR3 sequence: CASIKGPAYNEQFF.

The chain has TRBV6-2 or TRBV6-3 and TRBJ2-5; the D call from TCRdb, TRBD1, cannot be confirmed without DNA. Germline assignment: CDR1 MNHEY and CDR2 SVGEGT. The CDR3 has 14 residues. CDR3 residues: CASSSLEGRETQYF.

This rearrangement joins TRBV2 to TRBJ2-7. This CDR3 is built from 12 residues. Germline V gene sequence: CDR1 SNHLY, CDR2 FYNNEI. The CDR3: CASTVRAYEQYF.

V is TRBV4-2 and J is TRBJ1-1. The CDR3 has 11 residues. Germline CDR1 is LGHNA and CDR2 is YNFKEQ. CDR3: CASRTRTEAFF.

Here the CDR3 reads CASSLDLRDSSSEAFF. The chain joins TRBV11-2 to TRBJ1-1; there is no DNA to check the TCRdb D call of TRBD1. Germline V CDR1 and CDR2: SGHAT, FQNNGV. CDR3 size: 16 residues.

V usage is TRBV7-7 and J usage is TRBJ2-5; TCRdb reports TRBD1, a call that lacks DNA to check it against. The CDR3 length is 17 residues. Germline V gives CDR1 SSHAT, CDR2 FNYEAQ (reference sequence). The CDR3 protein is CASSLVPGQGARETQYF.

The chain combines TRBV12-3 or TRBV12-4 with TRBJ2-3; TCRdb selects TRBD1, and the lack of DNA leaves this call unchecked. This CDR3 comprises 12 residues. The CDR3 region is CASSLRGDTQYF.

The chain joins TRBV11-1 to TRBJ2-2; with no DNA, the TCRdb D assignment of TRBD2 cannot be verified. From germline, CDR1 is SGHAT and CDR2 FQDESV (reference sequence). The CDR3 spans 16 residues. The CDR3 here is CASSLAAGTNTGELFF.

The chain links TRBV3-1 to TRBJ2-2; TCRdb selects TRBD2, and the lack of DNA leaves this call unchecked. From germline, CDR1 is LGHDT and CDR2 YNNKEL (reference sequence). The CDR3 spans 22 residues. This CDR3 is CASSQVGLAGLSLHANTGELFF.

The chain employs TRBV4-1 and TRBJ2-3; with no DNA, the TCRdb D assignment of TRBD1 cannot be verified. The CDR3 is made up of 15 amino acids. CDR1 and CDR2 (germline): MGHRA, YSYEKL. CDR3 amino acids: CASSQMNRETDTQYF.

The chain is built from TRBV7-9 and TRBJ2-5; TCRdb calls TRBD2, which cannot be checked without DNA. CDR1 SEHNR and CDR2 FQNEAQ come from the germline V gene (reference sequence). The length of the CDR3 is 16 residues. CDR3 sequence: CASSLAAGEDQETQYF.

The CDR3 spells CASSLDPSGSMGDTQYF. The rearrangement links TRBV7-6 to TRBJ2-3; TCRdb returns TRBD2, unconfirmable since there is no DNA. Germline V gives CDR1 SGHVS, CDR2 FNYEAQ. The CDR3 has 17 amino acids.

The chain couples TRBV19 to TRBJ2-6; TCRdb proposes TRBD1, but this gene call is untestable without DNA. CDR3 size: 17 residues. CDR1 is LNHDA and CDR2 is SQIVND in the germline V gene (reference sequence). CDR3 residues: CASSRDRGGPGANVLTF. Using reference TRBV19 and TRBJ2-6 for the parts outside the CDR3, the full variable domain is DGGITQSPKYLFRKEGQNVTLSCEQNLNHDAMYWYRQDPGQGLRLIYYSQIVNDFQKGDIAEGYSVSREKKESFPLTVTSAQKNPTAFYLCASSRDRGGPGANVLTFGAGSRLTVL.

V gene TRBV29-1 combines with J gene TRBJ2-1; TCRdb designates TRBD2, a call that cannot be tested without DNA. The CDR3 is 12 amino acids. Germline V gives CDR1 SQVTM, CDR2 ANQGSEA. The CDR3 is CSEWEGGSEQFF.

The rearrangement joins TRBV12-3 or TRBV12-4 to TRBJ2-4; TCRdb outputs TRBD2, but without DNA this stays unchecked. The CDR3 is 16 amino acids. The CDR3: CASSLIMGTQKNIQYF.

The chain has TRBV20-1 and TRBJ1-4. This CDR3 has 14 amino acids. Germline loops: CDR1 DFQATT, CDR2 SNEGSKA (reference sequence). The CDR3 loop is CSAKYSQTNEKLFF.

The CDR3 sequence: CASRGTVYGYTF. The chain combines TRBV12-3 or TRBV12-4 with TRBJ1-2; TCRdb indicates TRBD1, and absent DNA this call remains unverified. There are 12 residues in the CDR3.

The chain uses TRBV6-2 or TRBV6-3 and TRBJ2-5. This CDR3 contains 13 residues. Germline V lookup: CDR1 MNHEY, CDR2 SVGEGT. CDR3 residues: CASSRIYEETQYF.

The V call is TRBV12-3 or TRBV12-4, the J call TRBJ1-6. The CDR3 is 17 residues long. The CDR3 reads CASSFIALPKDNSPLHF.

This chain joins TRBV11-2 and TRBJ2-1; TCRdb outputs TRBD1, but without DNA this stays unchecked. This CDR3 has 14 amino acids. Germline values: CDR1 SGHAT, CDR2 FQNNGV. This CDR3 reads CASSPRGVMFEQFF.

The J gene is TRBJ2-5, the V gene TRBV7-7; TCRdb outputs TRBD1, but without DNA this stays unchecked. This CDR3 has 15 residues. Germline loops: CDR1 SSHAT, CDR2 FNYEAQ (reference sequence). CDR3: CASRPNWDSQETQYF.

The genes are TRBV4-1 and TRBJ2-7; TCRdb returns TRBD1, unconfirmable since there is no DNA. The CDR3 contains 14 residues. CDR1 and CDR2 (germline): MGHRA, YSYEKL. CDR3 loop: CASSPRDAAYEQYF.

The chain uses TRBV29-1 and TRBJ2-1; TCRdb calls TRBD1, which cannot be checked without DNA. This CDR3 has 12 residues. Germline V gene data show CDR1 as SQVTM and CDR2 as ANQGSEA. CDR3 residues: CSGGQGDNEQFF.

The chain is built from TRBV2 and TRBJ2-1; without DNA, the TCRdb call of TRBD2 cannot be checked. CDR1 is SNHLY and CDR2 is FYNNEI in the germline V gene. The CDR3 totals 15 residues. The CDR3 sequence is CASSTNGIAGREQFF.

The V gene is TRBV4-1, the J gene TRBJ1-4; without DNA, the TCRdb call of TRBD1 cannot be checked. CDR1 and CDR2 (germline): MGHRA, YSYEKL. There are 17 residues in the CDR3. The CDR3 is CASSQEEWGPSNEKLFF.

This chain connects TRBV11-2 to TRBJ2-1; TCRdb reports TRBD1, a call that lacks DNA to check it against. The CDR3 has 16 residues. CDR1 is SGHAT and CDR2 is FQNNGV in the germline V gene. CDR3 protein: CASSEPGQGAYNEQFF. Supplemented by reference TRBV11-2 and TRBJ2-1, the full variable domain reads EAGVAQSPRYKIIEKRQSVAFWCNPISGHATLYWYQQILGQGPKLLIQFQNNGVVDDSQLPKDRFSAERLKGVDSTLKIQPAKLEDSAVYLCASSEPGQGAYNEQFFGPGTRLTVL.